This T cell receptor beta chain is drawn from a study of blood T cell repertoires in COVID-19. For the study at large: Both acute and convalescent COVID-19 samples were obtained from the United States, Italy and Spain. The cDNA or gDNA used as material had been derived from T cells, B-cell-depleted T cells, or PBMCs.

In the study's own analysis: Amplification of reference gene primers was used by the study to estimate nucleated cell counts. Here immunoSEQ multiplex PCR was the method, and the copy in TCRdb shows in-frame clones only, minus some. V, J and clone size were drawn from that table, and D and trimming were deduced from the DNA. The sample includes around 55,000 clones, around 90% of them seen just once. The CDR3 consists of 14 residues. Looked up from germline, CDR1 is KGHSH and CDR2 is LQKENI. Comments on this clone: The germline gene is not matched at one end of the junction; a read error may be the cause.

This sequence joins TRBV18 and TRBJ1-1; D not certain. The receptor comes from a human donor with active COVID-19. The donor label of this sample is uncertain. Material: peripheral blood. The CDR3 here is CASSPLRSEVRFSF. DNA of the CDR3: TGTGCCAGCTCACCACTACGTAGTGAGGTCAGATTCTCCTTT.